This T cell receptor beta chain was identified during a study of blood T cell repertoires in COVID-19. This CDR3 has 14 residues. CDR1 is SGDLS and CDR2 is YYNGEE in the germline V gene. Losses at the gene ends were 4 bases for V and 8 bases for J; bases not matched to a gene: 7. Sequencing used immunoSEQ multiplex PCR; TCRdb keeps in-frame clones, though not all of them. The top ten clones hold roughly 8% of a sample with some 150,000 clones, roughly 81% of them seen once. Sequencing was carried out using peripheral blood. The clonotype originates from a human donor with acute or convalescent COVID-19. The donor label of this sample is uncertain. The chain has TRBV9 and TRBJ1-4, with TRBD1 matching 8 bases. The DNA of the CDR3 is TGTGCCAGCAGCACCTTGGACAGGGCGGAAAAACTGTTTTTT. It encodes CASSTLDRAEKLFF.